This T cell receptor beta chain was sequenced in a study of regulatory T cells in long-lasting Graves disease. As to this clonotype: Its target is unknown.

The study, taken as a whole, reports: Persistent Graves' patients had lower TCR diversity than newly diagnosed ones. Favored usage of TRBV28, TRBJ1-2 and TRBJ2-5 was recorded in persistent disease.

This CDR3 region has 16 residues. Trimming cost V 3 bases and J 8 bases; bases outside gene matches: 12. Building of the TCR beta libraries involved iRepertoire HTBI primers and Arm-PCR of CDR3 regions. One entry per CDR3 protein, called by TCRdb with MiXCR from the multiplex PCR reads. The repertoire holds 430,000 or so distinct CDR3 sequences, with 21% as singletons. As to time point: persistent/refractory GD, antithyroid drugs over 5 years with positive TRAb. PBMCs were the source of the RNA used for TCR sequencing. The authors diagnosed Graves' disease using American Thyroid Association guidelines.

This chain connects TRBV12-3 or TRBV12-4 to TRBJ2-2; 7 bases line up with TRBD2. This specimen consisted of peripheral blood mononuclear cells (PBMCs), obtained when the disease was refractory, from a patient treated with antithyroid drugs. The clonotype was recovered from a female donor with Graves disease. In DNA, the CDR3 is TGTGCCAGCAGTTTTCGGGCGGGAGTAGAGTCAGGGGAGCTGTTTTTT. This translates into CASSFRAGVESGELFF.